This TCR beta chain appears in the sequencing data of a study of a mutant IDH1 vaccine in newly diagnosed glioma. Study-wide context: Vaccination followed radiotherapy alone by 4-6 weeks, or accompanied temozolomide cycles. The treated group averaged 40.4 years old and was around 60% male, about 40% female. Whole-study results and caveats: Vaccine-induced responses were seen in approximately 93% of patients, spanning several MHC alleles.

Remarks on this clone: Its antigen is currently unknown. At one boundary the junction diverges from the germline segment, which might be a read error.

Clones were sequenced by immunoSEQ multiplex PCR, and TCRdb holds only the in-frame ones, with some missing. The sample lists fewer than 95,000 clones; 80% to 90% were seen once. The time point: week 47, end of study. A single vaccine dose contained 300 ug of mutant IDH1 20-mer peptide, and topical imiquimod was used with it. New WHO grade 3 or 4 astrocytomas that were IDH1-mutant and ATRX-lost occurred in the donors. The source is a man aged 40-49 years with glioma. The material sequenced was PBMCs, taken from a glioma patient whose treatment included an IDH1 peptide vaccine.

CDR3 DNA: TGTGCCAGCAGTTACAGGCACCCTAATGAAAAACTGCTTTTT. As protein: CASSYRHPNEKLLF. V gene TRBV6-5 combines with J gene TRBJ1-4; D is undetermined. CDR1 MNHEY and CDR2 SVGAGI come from the germline V gene. This CDR3 is built from 14 residues.